These 30 T cell receptor beta chains share one sample of origin, sequenced in a study of tumor and adjacent non-tumor tissue in lung cancer. A modified ARM-PCR protocol with three rounds of nested PCR amplified TCRbeta. TCRdb called the multiplex PCR reads again in MiXCR, with one record for every CDR3 protein. Here the sample spans about 110,000 distinct CDR3 sequences, roughly 80% being singletons. No cell sorting was done before RNA was extracted from the tissue. Material: lung tumor tissue. These receptors all come from a woman aged 60-70 years with non-small cell lung cancer.

This clonotype occurred once. A read error may produce the germline difference seen at one junction end. This sequence joins TRBV29-1 and TRBJ1-1; no definite D call. Per the germline V gene, CDR1 is SQVTM and CDR2 is ANQGSEA. CDR3 length equals 14 residues. CDR3: CIVGEGRSYTEAFF. Here the CDR3 DNA reads TGCATCGTTGGTGAAGGGAGGTCGTACACTGAAGCTTTCTTT.

About this clonotype: This likely comes from a read error, as the CDR3 has no conserved phenylalanine or tryptophan at its end. The chain employs TRBV6-2 or TRBV6-3 and TRBJ2-3; TRBD1 might be the D (7 bases). CDR1 and CDR2 from the germline V gene are MNHEY and SVGEGT. The CDR3 totals 14 residues. CDR3 loop: CTSKRTGPTDTQYC. The CDR3 DNA reads as TGTACTAGCAAGCGGACAGGTCCTACAGATACGCAGTATTGT.

Note on this clonotype: Since no conserved phenylalanine or tryptophan closes the CDR3, a read error is the likely cause. The chain recombines TRBV4-3 with TRBJ2-1; 11 bases line up with TRBD2. Per germline, CDR1 LGHNA and CDR2 YSLEER. The CDR3 is 17 residues long. V lost 6 bases to trimming and J lost 3 bases; unmatched junction nucleotides: 10. CDR3: CASSPPKLAGDYNEQFL. The CDR3 DNA follows: TGCGCCAGCAGTCCGCCGAAACTAGCGGGGGACTACAATGAGCAGTTCTTA.

This clonotype was observed once. The CDR3 DNA reads TGCAGCGTTGAGGGCGGGACACTCATCGACTTCACCTTC. Protein: CSVEGGTLIDFTF. The chain links TRBV29-1 to TRBJ1-2; D might be TRBD1 (6 bases). This CDR3 has 13 residues. Germline V CDR1 and CDR2: SQVTM, ANQGSEA. The V and J ends lost 3 bases and 13 bases respectively, with 21 bases between them.

The sample holds a few counts of this clonotype. The chain combines TRBV20-1 with TRBJ2-1, with a weak D call TRBD1 (7 bases). Deletions cut 5 bases from V and 9 bases from J, with 11 bases between. This CDR3 has 11 amino acids. From germline, CDR1 is DFQATT and CDR2 SNEGSKA (reference sequence). The CDR3 loop is CSAGQGGEQFF. The CDR3 coding sequence is TGCAGTGCTGGCCAGGGGGGTGAGCAGTTCTTC.

The CDR3 nucleotides read TGTGCCACCAGTGACCCCGGGACTTGCGGCAGGTTGAATGAGCAGTTCTTC. This translates into CATSDPGTCGRLNEQFF. The chain carries TRBV24-1 and TRBJ2-1; tentatively, D is TRBD2 (6 bases). The CDR3 is 17 amino acids. Germline-derived CDR1 and CDR2 are KGHDR and SFDVKD. Deletions cut 4 bases from V and 7 bases from J, with 22 bases between.

The V call is TRBV29-1, the J call TRBJ2-1; TRBD2 is a possible D gene (5 bases). The V gene's germline CDR1 is SQVTM and CDR2 ANQGSEA. This CDR3 is built from 14 residues. The V end lost 3 bases, the J end lost 6 bases, and 15 bases lay between the germline ends. The CDR3 DNA follows: TGCAGCGTTGAGCCTAGCTGGAAACTCAATGAGCAGTTCTTC. Translated, it gives CSVEPSWKLNEQFF.

The J gene is TRBJ2-1, the V gene TRBV5-8; D possibly corresponds to TRBD2 (6 bases). Germline CDR1 SGHTS, CDR2 YDEGEE. The germline V and J ends were trimmed by 0 bases and 5 bases, with 15 bases remaining between them. There are 16 residues in the CDR3. CDR3 nucleotides: TGTGCCAGCAGCTTGGTGCGGAGGGCGATCCACAATGAGCAGTTCTTC. Translating it yields CASSLVRRAIHNEQFF.

The chain recombines TRBV28 with TRBJ1-4, with a tentative D call TRBD1 (6 bases). With 2 bases removed from V and 4 bases from J, the gap between germline ends came to 11 bases. Germline V gene sequence: CDR1 MDHEN, CDR2 SYDVKM. There are 15 residues in the CDR3. CDR3 sequence: CASSLGQRVNEKLFF. In DNA, the CDR3 is TGTGCCAGCAGTTTAGGACAGAGGGTTAATGAAAAACTGTTTTTT.

Concerning this clonotype itself: A junction end diverges from the germline sequence, so it may reflect a read error. The chain uses TRBV11-3 and TRBJ2-1; tentatively, D is TRBD2 (5 bases). The CDR3 contains 17 residues. CDR1 is SGHNT, CDR2 YENEEA, per germline. The CDR3 DNA follows: TGTGCCAGCAGCTTAGAGTTGACTAATGGGAGCCACAAAGAGCGGTTCTTC. This sequence encodes CASSLELTNGSHKERFF.

This clonotype was recorded a few times. This clone may be a read error of a much larger clone one base away. The chain carries TRBV4-3 and TRBJ1-1, with TRBD1 matching 8 bases. Germline CDR1 LGHNA, CDR2 YSLEER. CDR3 length: 15 residues. CDR3 amino acids: CVSSPADRARAEAFF. In nucleotides, the CDR3 is TGCGTCAGCAGCCCTGCGGACAGGGCGAGGGCTGAAGCTTTCTTT.

A note on this clonotype: At one of its ends the junction is not consistent with the germline gene, which may arise from a read error. The V gene is TRBV20-1, the J gene TRBJ2-7, with D perhaps being TRBD1 or TRBD2 (6 bases each). From germline, CDR1 is DFQATT and CDR2 SNEGSKA (reference sequence). The length of the CDR3 is 16 residues. The CDR3 bases are TGCAGTGCTAGCCTACCCGAGGAGGGGGTGGGATACGAGCATTACTTC. This encodes CSASLPEEGVGYEHYF.

The chain employs TRBV11-2 and TRBJ2-7, with 7 bases aligning to TRBD2. Unmatched junction bases numbered 11, after V lost 6 bases and J lost 3 bases. This CDR3 contains 15 residues. Germline V gene data show CDR1 as SGHAT and CDR2 as FQNNGV. The CDR3: CASSYGTNGGYEQYF. CDR3 DNA sequence: TGTGCCAGCAGTTATGGGACTAACGGAGGCTACGAGCAGTACTTC.

A word on this clonotype: As the CDR3 is not closed by the conserved phenylalanine or tryptophan, this likely results from a read error. V gene TRBV6-2 or TRBV6-3 combines with J gene TRBJ2-1, with 10 bases aligning to TRBD2. CDR3 size: 17 residues. CDR1 and CDR2 (germline): MNHEY, SVGEGT. The CDR3 DNA is TGTGCCAGTAGTTCGCTAGCGGGAGTCGGACTACACAATGAGCAGTTCTTA. Translated, it gives CASSSLAGVGLHNEQFL.

This clonotype came up a few times. V and J are TRBV25-1 and TRBJ2-5, with D unclear. Per the germline V gene, CDR1 is MGHDK and CDR2 is SYGVNS. CDR3 size: 17 residues. Trimming removed 1 base at V and 5 bases at J, with 20 bases between. CDR3 nucleotide sequence: TGTGCCAGCAGTGAATTTGGCCCACAAAAAGTACAGGAGACCCAGTACTTC. Protein sequence: CASSEFGPQKVQETQYF.

Note on this clonotype: The conserved phenylalanine or tryptophan normally closing the CDR3 is absent here, so this likely arose from a read error. The DNA is omitted, as the CDR3 cannot be located on it reliably, and the CDR3 follows TCRdb's listing. The genes are TRBV6-6 and TRBJ1-1; the D call TRBD1 from the table was never checked on the DNA. Including both end residues, the CDR3 is 16 amino acids long. Germline V lookup: CDR1 MNHNY, CDR2 SVGAGI (reference sequence). CDR3 region: CASSLGTGPTNTEALY.

This clonotype has a single count. The rearrangement links TRBV6-4 to TRBJ2-3; 9 bases line up with TRBD2. The CDR3 sequence is 15 residues long. Germline lookup yields CDR1 MRHNA and CDR2 SNTAGT. V shed 6 bases and J 6 bases; nucleotides not matched to a gene: 10. CDR3 DNA: TGTGCCAGCAGCGTTATAGCGGGAGAGGGTGATACGCAGTATTTT. Translation gives CASSVIAGEGDTQYF.

To note about this clonotype: A read error may account for a junction end that differs from germline. The chain carries TRBV28 and TRBJ2-1, with D perhaps TRBD1 or TRBD2 (5 bases each). Germline V gene data show CDR1 as MDHEN and CDR2 as SYDVKM. This CDR3 has 13 residues. The CDR3 loop reads CTSSPGPLPEQFF. The CDR3 DNA sequence: TGTACCAGCAGTCCGGGACCGCTACCTGAGCAGTTCTTC. The entire variable domain, with the rest obtained from reference TRBV28 and TRBJ2-1, is as follows: DVKVTQSSRYLVKRTGEKVFLECVQDMDHENMFWYRQDPGLGLRLIYFSYDVKMKEKGDIPEGYSVSREKKERFSLILESASTNQTSMYLCTSSPGPLPEQFFGPGTRLTVL.

Comments on this clonotype: The junction and the germline gene differ at one end; a read error may be behind it. The chain couples TRBV28 to TRBJ2-5; D is undetermined. The CDR3 is 12 amino acids. From germline, CDR1 is MDHEN and CDR2 SYDVKM. DNA of the CDR3: TGTGCCAGCAGTTTAGAGCGAGAGACCCGGTATTTC. Its protein is CASSLERETRYF.

Of note for this clonotype: Mismatch with germline at one junction end may stem from a read error. This chain links TRBV20-1 with TRBJ2-7, with D perhaps given as TRBD1 or TRBD2 (5 bases each). There are 14 residues in the CDR3. The germline gives CDR1 DFQATT, CDR2 SNEGSKA (reference sequence). The CDR3 DNA follows: TGCAGTGCTAGCGGCGGGCAGGGTATAGACGAGCAGTATTTC. Translated, it gives CSASGGQGIDEQYF.

Points on this clonotype: A junction end diverges from the germline sequence, so it may reflect a read error. The chain employs TRBV11-3 and TRBJ2-2, with a weak D call TRBD1 (6 bases). CDR3 length: 15 residues. The germline gives CDR1 SGHNT, CDR2 YENEEA. The CDR3 region is CASSLPGVNTGELLF. DNA of the CDR3: TGTGCCAGCAGCTTACCAGGGGTGAACACCGGGGAGTTGTTATTT.

The chain couples TRBV14 to TRBJ2-1; 16 bases line up with TRBD2. Germline V CDR1 and CDR2: SGHDN, FVKESK. After removal of 6 bases from V and 16 bases from J, the junction contained 30 bases not matched to a gene. The CDR3 contains 21 residues. CDR3 in DNA: TGTGCCAGCAGATCGTGTGCGCCGGGACTAGCGGGAGGGAGCTCCTACAATGGGCAATTCTTC. Amino acids: CASRSCAPGLAGGSSYNGQFF.

Points on this clonotype: A much larger clone is a single base away; this may be a read error. V usage is TRBV5-4 and J usage is TRBJ2-7, with D tentatively TRBD2 (5 bases). This CDR3 has 14 amino acids. Germline V gene data show CDR1 as SGHNT and CDR2 as YYREEE (reference sequence). CDR3: CASSSLGSSFEQYF. In DNA form, the CDR3 reads TGTGCCAGCAGCTCACTAGGGAGCTCCTTCGAGCAGTACTTC.

This clonotype has just a few counts. This rearrangement joins TRBV11-2 to TRBJ2-2; a possible D gene is TRBD2 (6 bases). Trimming removed 6 bases from V and 10 bases from J, with 12 bases in between. Germline assignment: CDR1 SGHAT and CDR2 FQNNGV. The CDR3 totals 12 residues. The CDR3 DNA reads TGTGCCAGCAGATGGGGAGGCGCGGAGCTGTTTTTT. Protein sequence: CASRWGGAELFF.

There are a few counts of this clonotype. Compared with germline, one end of the junction differs, possibly owing to a read error. This sequence joins TRBV11-3 and TRBJ2-1; 11 positions agree with TRBD1. CDR3 length: 13 residues. Germline-derived CDR1 and CDR2 are SGHNT and YENEEA. DNA of the CDR3: TGTGTCAGCAGCTTAGTGGGACAGGGGGACGCGTTCTTC. Translated: CVSSLVGQGDAFF.

Comment on this clonotype: One end of the junction fails to match germline, which may point to a read error. The chain uses TRBV12-3 or TRBV12-4 and TRBJ2-7; tentatively, D is TRBD1 (5 bases). The CDR3 is 13 residues long. CDR3 protein: CASSLDRSYGQYF. The CDR3 DNA follows: TGTGCCAGCAGTCTAGACAGATCCTACGGGCAGTACTTC.

Concerning this clonotype itself: This could be a read error, since a much larger clone is one nucleotide away. The chain is built from TRBV12-3 or TRBV12-4 and TRBJ1-5; 9 positions match TRBD1. The CDR3 has 13 amino acids. Trimming took 8 bases from V and 6 from J; bases not matched to a gene: 5. The CDR3 is CASGTGYGQPQHF. CDR3 coding DNA: TGTGCCAGCGGGACAGGGTACGGTCAGCCCCAGCATTTT.

About this clonotype itself: Because the CDR3's place on the DNA is in doubt, the DNA is left out and the CDR3 is given as listed by TCRdb. This sequence joins TRBV6-2 or TRBV6-3 and TRBJ2-5; TRBD2 is the table's D call, not checked against the DNA. The CDR3 totals 14 residues, both ends included. The germline V gene encodes CDR1 MNHEY and CDR2 SVGEGT. The CDR3 sequence: CTSVLGGNQETQYF.

The sample holds one count of this clonotype. The V and J genes are TRBV4-1 and TRBJ2-5, with 9 bases matching TRBD2. Germline values: CDR1 MGHRA, CDR2 YSYEKL. The CDR3 is 17 residues long. The CDR3 sequence: CANSQEMAGGLPETQYF. The CDR3 nucleotides read TGCGCTAACAGCCAGGAAATGGCGGGGGGGCTGCCCGAGACCCAGTACTTC.

Worth noting for this clonotype: The final CDR3 position lacks the conserved phenylalanine or tryptophan, pointing to a likely read error. In DNA, the CDR3 is TGTGCCAGCAGCTTATTTCCGGATCAGGGGTTCTCCTACGAGCAGTACTAC. Translation: CASSLFPDQGFSYEQYY. The V call is TRBV11-2, the J call TRBJ2-7; tentative D call: TRBD1 (6 bases). Looked up from germline, CDR1 is SGHAT and CDR2 is FQNNGV. The ends were cut back, 2 bases at V and 0 bases at J, with 17 bases in the middle. CDR3 length: 17 amino acids.